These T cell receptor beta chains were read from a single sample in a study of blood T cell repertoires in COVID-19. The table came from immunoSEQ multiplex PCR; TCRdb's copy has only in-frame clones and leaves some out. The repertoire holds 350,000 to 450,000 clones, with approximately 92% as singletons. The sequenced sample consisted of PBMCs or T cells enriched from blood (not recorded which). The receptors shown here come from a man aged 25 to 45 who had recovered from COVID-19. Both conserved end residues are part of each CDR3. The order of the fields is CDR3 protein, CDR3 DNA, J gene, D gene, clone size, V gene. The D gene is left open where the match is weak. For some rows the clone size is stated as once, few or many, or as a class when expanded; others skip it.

CDR3: CASSQEGRAGHEQYF
DNA: TGCGCCAGCAGCCAAGAAGGGCGGGCGGGACACGAGCAGTACTTC
J: TRBJ2-7
D: -
size: -
V: TRBV4-1

CDR3: CASSLVSGELFF
DNA: TGTGCCAGCAGCTTAGTCTCCGGGGAGCTGTTTTTT
J: TRBJ2-2
D: -
size: -
V: TRBV13

CDR3: CASSFIQETQYF
DNA: TGTGCCAGCAGCTTCATCCAAGAGACCCAGTACTTC
J: TRBJ2-5
D: -
size: once
V: TRBV11-2

CDR3: CASSLSVGAENIQYF
DNA: TGTGCCAGCAGCTTAAGTGTAGGGGCCGAAAACATTCAGTACTTC
J: TRBJ2-4
D: -
size: -
V: TRBV11-2

CDR3: CACEPGQGSRQYF
DNA: TGTGCCTGCGAACCGGGACAGGGTTCCCGGCAGTACTTC
J: TRBJ2-7
D: TRBD1
size: -
V: TRBV30

CDR3: CASSLGATQETQYF
DNA: TGTGCCAGCAGCTTGGGGGCAACTCAAGAGACCCAGTACTTC
J: TRBJ2-5
D: -
size: -
V: TRBV5-6

CDR3: CASSPQGTGKSTEAFF
DNA: TGTGCCAGCAGCCCACAGGGGACAGGGAAGAGCACTGAAGCTTTCTTT
J: TRBJ1-1
D: TRBD1
size: -
V: TRBV4-2

CDR3: CASSSAGYNEQFF
DNA: TGTGCCAGCAGCTCGGCAGGGTACAATGAGCAGTTCTTC
J: TRBJ2-1
D: -
size: -
V: TRBV7-8

CDR3: CSVLRLDSYEQYF
DNA: TGCAGCGTACTAAGACTAGACTCCTACGAGCAGTACTTC
J: TRBJ2-7
D: -
size: -
V: TRBV29-1

CDR3: CASSPPGPANYGYTF
DNA: TGTGCCAGCTCACCACCGGGGCCCGCTAACTATGGCTACACCTTC
J: TRBJ1-2
D: -
size: few
V: TRBV18

CDR3: CASSQGPARDEQYF
DNA: TGTGCCAGCAGCCAAGGGCCAGCCAGGGACGAGCAGTACTTC
J: TRBJ2-7
D: -
size: -
V: TRBV3-1/TRBV3-2

CDR3: CATSMWLTDTQYF
DNA: TGTGCCACCAGCATGTGGCTTACAGATACGCAGTATTTT
J: TRBJ2-3
D: -
size: -
V: TRBV15

CDR3: CASSISGSMYEQYF
DNA: TGTGCCAGCAGCATTAGCGGGAGTATGTACGAGCAGTACTTC
J: TRBJ2-7
D: TRBD2
size: -
V: TRBV11-2

CDR3: CASSPPFMGLAGGYNEQFF
DNA: TGTGCCAGCTCACCACCCTTTATGGGACTAGCGGGAGGTTACAATGAGCAGTTCTTC
J: TRBJ2-1
D: TRBD2
size: -
V: TRBV18

CDR3: CASRSNQVNTEAFF
DNA: TGCGCCAGCAGGTCTAATCAGGTGAACACTGAAGCTTTCTTT
J: TRBJ1-1
D: -
size: -
V: TRBV5-1

CDR3: CASSLIAGGETQYF
DNA: TGCGCCAGCAGCCTTATAGCGGGAGGAGAGACCCAGTACTTC
J: TRBJ2-5
D: TRBD2
size: -
V: TRBV4-1

CDR3: CASSGTNTDRGRNTEAFF
DNA: TGTGCCAGCAGCGGTACTAACACGGACAGGGGACGGAACACTGAAGCTTTCTTT
J: TRBJ1-1
D: TRBD1
size: -
V: TRBV7-2

CDR3: CASSVTQGNTIYF
DNA: TGTGCCAGCAGCGTAACACAGGGGAACACCATATATTTT
J: TRBJ1-3
D: TRBD1
size: -
V: TRBV9

CDR3: CASSLVVYEQYF
DNA: TGTGCCAGCAGCTTAGTAGTCTACGAGCAGTACTTC
J: TRBJ2-7
D: -
size: -
V: TRBV11-2

CDR3: CASSYSMGDFYEQYF
DNA: TGTGCCAGCAGTTACTCGATGGGGGACTTCTACGAGCAGTACTTC
J: TRBJ2-7
D: -
size: -
V: TRBV6-5

CDR3: CASSETGWGYGYTF
DNA: TGTGCCAGCAGTGAAACAGGGTGGGGCTATGGCTACACCTTC
J: TRBJ1-2
D: -
size: -
V: TRBV25-1

CDR3: CASSQEGTGVTYNEQFF
DNA: TGCGCCAGCAGCCAGGAAGGGACAGGGGTCACCTACAATGAGCAGTTCTTC
J: TRBJ2-1
D: TRBD1
size: -
V: TRBV4-1

CDR3: CAGVERTGGGYTF
DNA: TGTGCCGGAGTAGAAAGGACAGGCGGGGGCTACACCTTC
J: TRBJ1-2
D: TRBD1
size: -
V: TRBV28

CDR3: CASSLTATNEKLFF
DNA: TGCGCCAGCAGCTTGACGGCAACTAATGAAAAACTGTTTTTT
J: TRBJ1-4
D: -
size: once
V: TRBV5-1

CDR3: CASRMRYLQETQYF
DNA: TGTGCCAGCAGAATGAGATATCTCCAAGAGACCCAGTACTTC
J: TRBJ2-5
D: -
size: -
V: TRBV2

CDR3: CASSASFGVTYEQYF
DNA: TGTGCCAGCAGCGCAAGTTTCGGGGTTACCTACGAGCAGTACTTC
J: TRBJ2-7
D: -
size: -
V: TRBV6-5

CDR3: CASSMSGMGGYTF
DNA: TGTGCCAGTAGTATGTCAGGGATGGGTGGCTACACCTTC
J: TRBJ1-2
D: -
size: -
V: TRBV19

CDR3: CASSLDSGTYNEQFF
DNA: TGTGCCAGCAGTTTAGATAGCGGGACCTACAATGAGCAGTTCTTC
J: TRBJ2-1
D: TRBD2
size: -
V: TRBV27

CDR3: CAIRGTGEGNEQFF
DNA: TGTGCCATCAGGGGGACAGGGGAGGGAAATGAGCAGTTCTTC
J: TRBJ2-1
D: TRBD1
size: -
V: TRBV10-3

CDR3: CASSRDRGNEQFF
DNA: TGTGCCAGCTCAAGGGACAGGGGAAATGAGCAGTTCTTC
J: TRBJ2-1
D: TRBD1
size: -
V: TRBV18

CDR3: CASSQTSGRAPNEQFF
DNA: TGTGCCAGCAGCCAAACCAGCGGGAGGGCCCCCAATGAGCAGTTCTTC
J: TRBJ2-1
D: TRBD2
size: -
V: TRBV4-2

CDR3: CASSLVAGNEKLFF
DNA: TGCGCCAGCAGCTTGGTTGCAGGAAATGAAAAACTGTTTTTT
J: TRBJ1-4
D: -
size: -
V: TRBV5-1

CDR3: CASSMGVSSRGGNTIYF
DNA: TGTGCCAGTAGTATGGGAGTCTCCAGCAGAGGCGGAAACACCATATATTTT
J: TRBJ1-3
D: -
size: -
V: TRBV19

CDR3: CAISVEDRNTEAFF
DNA: TGTGCCATCAGTGTGGAGGACAGGAACACTGAAGCTTTCTTT
J: TRBJ1-1
D: -
size: -
V: TRBV10-3